These T cell receptor beta chains were read from a single sample in a study of cytomegalovirus exposure and HLA in healthy donors. Some clones are missing from TCRdb's copy, which holds only in-frame ones; the method was immunoSEQ multiplex PCR. This sample's table reports about 130,000 clones. Material for sequencing was PBMCs. These receptors originate from a man aged 18 to 29 in good health and CMV-seronegative. Both conserved end residues are part of each CDR3. The D gene is left open where the match is weak.

V gene	D gene	J gene	CDR3 DNA	CDR3 protein
TRBV18	-	TRBJ2-3	TGTGCCAGCTCACCCACGGCTGGGGGCGGCACAGATACGCAGTATTTT	CASSPTAGGGTDTQYF
TRBV2	-	TRBJ1-5	TGTGCCAGCAGTGATCCGCCGCGGTTCGAAGAGCCCCAGCATTTT	CASSDPPRFEEPQHF
TRBV19	-	TRBJ1-5	TGTGCCAGTAGTATGACAGATAGCAATCAGCCCCAGCATTTT	CASSMTDSNQPQHF
TRBV4-3	-	TRBJ1-6	TGCGCCAGCAGCCAAGAACAGGGTTCACCCCTCCACTTT	CASSQEQGSPLHF
TRBV30	-	TRBJ1-4	TGTGCCTGGAGTCTAGGCCTCGTCCTGTTTTTT	CAWSLGLVLFF
TRBV5-1	TRBD1	TRBJ1-2	TGCGCCAGCAGCTTGGGACAGGGGACAGGGCACTATGGCTACACCTTC	CASSLGQGTGHYGYTF
TRBV5-4	TRBD1	TRBJ2-7	TGTGCCAGCACCCGACAGGGAGCGGACGAGCAGTACTTC	CASTRQGADEQYF
TRBV6-5	TRBD2	TRBJ2-5	TGTACCACTAGCGGGAGTTTCGGAGAGACCCAGTACTTC	CTTSGSFGETQYF
TRBV5-1	-	TRBJ2-6	TGCGCCAGCAGCTTGGAGGGGGCTGGGGCCAACGTCCTGACTTTC	CASSLEGAGANVLTF
TRBV5-5	TRBD2	TRBJ2-1	TGTGCCAGCAGCTTATCTAGCGGCCAGTCCTACAATGAGCAGTTCTTC	CASSLSSGQSYNEQFF
TRBV4-2	-	TRBJ1-1	TGTGCCAGCAGCCAAGACGGGGGTATGAACACTGAAGCTTTCTTT	CASSQDGGMNTEAFF
TRBV2	TRBD1	TRBJ2-7	TGTGCCAGCAGCTTCACAGGGGCCGCCTACGAGCAGTACTTC	CASSFTGAAYEQYF
TRBV5-5	-	TRBJ1-5	TGTGCCAGCAGCTTGGGATCGGGGAGCGGGCCCCTAAGGGGGCCCCAGCATTTT	CASSLGSGSGPLRGPQHF
TRBV7-8	TRBD1	TRBJ1-1	TGTGCCAGCACCCAACGGACAGGGGGGAACACTGAAGCTTTCTTT	CASTQRTGGNTEAFF
TRBV10-3	TRBD1	TRBJ2-3	TGTGCCATCAGAAACAGGGGGCAAGGGACAGATACGCAGTATTTT	CAIRNRGQGTDTQYF
TRBV2	-	TRBJ1-2	TGTGCCAGCAGTCCGACAGTAAACTATGGCTACACCTTC	CASSPTVNYGYTF
TRBV7-2	TRBD2	TRBJ2-5	TGTGCCAGCAGCTTAAGGAGATCTAGCGGGGGGGCCCTGGGAGAGACCCAGTACTTC	CASSLRRSSGGALGETQYF
TRBV5-1	-	TRBJ2-2	TGCGCCAGCCGCGACCTGGGGGGGCGGACCGGGGAGCTGTTTTTT	CASRDLGGRTGELFF
TRBV7-2	TRBD1	TRBJ1-4	TGTGCCAGCAGCACCGGGACAGGGGATGAAAAACTGTTTTTT	CASSTGTGDEKLFF
TRBV28	-	TRBJ2-3	TGTGCCAGCAGTTCTCTGACGCGGGGCTCAGATACGCAGTATTTT	CASSSLTRGSDTQYF
TRBV25-1	TRBD1	TRBJ2-4	TGTGCCAGCAGTGCCCCCGGCGGGACAGGGGGCGGCCAGTACTTC	CASSAPGGTGGGQYF
TRBV2	-	TRBJ1-1	TGTGCCAGCAGGGGCGAGGGCACTGAAGCTTTCTTT	CASRGEGTEAFF
TRBV6-5	TRBD1	TRBJ2-7	TGTGCCAGCAGCCCTCGACAGGGCCCGGGGTACGAGCAGTACTTC	CASSPRQGPGYEQYF
TRBV19	TRBD2	TRBJ2-7	TGTGCCAGTAGCACCGCGGGGGTCGGGCAGTACTTC	CASSTAGVGQYF
TRBV7-9	TRBD1	TRBJ1-1	TGTGCCAGGGGTAGGGGGACAGGGGGCATGAACACTGAAGCTTTCTTT	CARGRGTGGMNTEAFF
TRBV7-3	-	TRBJ2-1	TGTGCCAGCAGCTTAAGGCAAGGGGGTTCCTACAATGAGCAGTTCTTC	CASSLRQGGSYNEQFF
TRBV4-3	-	TRBJ2-7	TGCGCCAGCAGCCAAGAACGAGGGCAATCCTACGAGCAGTACTTC	CASSQERGQSYEQYF
TRBV2	TRBD2	TRBJ2-2	TGTGCCAGCCCACCCGAGGAGACTAGCGGCTTCGTGGAGCTGTTTTTT	CASPPEETSGFVELFF
TRBV27	TRBD2	TRBJ2-3	TGTGCCAGCAAGCGGGGGAAGAGATTT	CASKRGKRF
TRBV11-2	-	TRBJ2-4	TGTGCCAGCAGCTACCAGTCAGCCAAAAACATTCAGTACTTC	CASSYQSAKNIQYF
TRBV15	TRBD1	TRBJ1-1	TGTGCCACCAGCAGGGGACAGGGGACGAACACTGAAGCTTTCTTT	CATSRGQGTNTEAFF
TRBV4-3	-	TRBJ2-1	TGCGCCAGCAGCCAAGCTGCTGCGTACAATGAGCAGTTCTTC	CASSQAAAYNEQFF
TRBV4-1	TRBD2	TRBJ2-1	TGCGCCAGCAGCCAAGTCCGGCTAGCGGGAGACCGCAATGAGCAGTTCTTC	CASSQVRLAGDRNEQFF